Listed here are 8 T cell receptor beta chains from one sample, sequenced in a study of blood T cell repertoires in COVID-19. Generated by immunoSEQ multiplex PCR, the TCRdb table keeps only in-frame clones and is missing some. Of over 200,000 clones in the sample, about 89% were seen once. The sequencing input was peripheral blood. The receptors originated from a man aged 35 to 55 who had recovered from COVID-19.

The V and J genes are TRBV7-9 and TRBJ1-2; D possibly corresponds to TRBD1 (5 bases). The CDR3 is 14 residues long. V shed 5 bases and J shed 12 bases, with 22 bases lying between them. CDR1 is SEHNR, CDR2 FQNEAQ, per germline (reference sequence). CDR3 DNA sequence: TGTGCCAGCAGCCCCGGCGCAGGGTCCCTATACGACACCTTC. Translating gives CASSPGAGSLYDTF.

The count of this clone is one. One end of the junction does not line up with germline, which may come from a read error. The chain has TRBV7-2 and TRBJ1-1; perhaps TRBD1 as D (5 bases). The CDR3 loop spans 14 amino acids. CDR1 and CDR2 from the germline V gene are SGHTA and FQGNSA. DNA of the CDR3: TGTGCCAGCAGTTTAGGGCCGGGGGAAACTGAAGCTTTCTTT. Encoded protein: CASSLGPGETEAFF. Filled out from reference TRBV7-2 and TRBJ1-1, the complete variable domain reads GAGVSQSPSNKVTEKGKDVELRCDPISGHTALYWYRQSLGQGLEFLIYFQGNSAPDKSGLPSDRFSAERTGGSVSTLTIQRTQQEDSAVYLCASSLGPGETEAFFGQGTRLTVV.

This chain uses TRBV6-5 with TRBJ2-3; D unclear. Germline V gives CDR1 MNHEY, CDR2 SVGAGI. The CDR3 is made up of 15 amino acids. V was clipped by 7 bases and J by 2 bases, with 16 bases between them. This chain's CDR3 is CASNPKLGYTDTQYF. In nucleotides, the CDR3 is TGTGCCAGCAACCCGAAGCTAGGTTACACAGATACGCAGTATTTT.

The J gene is TRBJ2-2, the V gene TRBV11-2; TRBD1 is a possible D gene (7 bases). The germline V gene encodes CDR1 SGHAT and CDR2 FQNNGV. The CDR3 is 13 residues long. Between the trimmed V and J ends, which lost 5 bases and 9 bases, there was a span of 13 bases. DNA for the CDR3: TGTGCCAGCAGCCGACAGGGAGGCTGGGAGCTGTTTTTT. Protein sequence: CASSRQGGWELFF.

The rearrangement joins TRBV5-4 to TRBJ2-7, with D possibly being TRBD1 (6 bases). The CDR3 runs 14 residues. Trimming shortened V by 0 bases and J by 6 bases, and 13 bases separated the two germline ends. Germline V CDR1 and CDR2: SGHNT, YYREEE (reference sequence). CDR3 bases: TGTGCCAGCAGCTTGGCTTCAGGGGTGGGCGAGCAGTACTTC. Its translation: CASSLASGVGEQYF.

This clone appeared once. The chain uses TRBV3-1 (or the pseudogene TRBV3-2) and TRBJ2-3; D may be TRBD1 (5 bases). CDR3 length: 15 residues. Germline V lookup: CDR1 LGHDT, CDR2 YNNKEL (reference sequence). The germline V and J ends were trimmed by 4 bases and 10 bases, with 21 bases remaining between them. In DNA form, the CDR3 reads TGTGCCAGCAGCCCCCACGTACCTCCTGGGGCGGCGCAGTATTTT. Protein sequence: CASSPHVPPGAAQYF.

This chain joins TRBV6-5 and TRBJ2-7, with D maybe TRBD2 (5 bases). V lost 0 bases and J 7 bases, leaving 13 bases between the germline ends. Germline V gives CDR1 MNHEY, CDR2 SVGAGI. This CDR3 contains 14 residues. The DNA of the CDR3 is TGTGCCAGCAGTTACTCTCCCTCTAGCAAGGAGCAGTACTTC. Protein: CASSYSPSSKEQYF.

The rearrangement uses TRBV10-3 and TRBJ2-2, with TRBD2 as a possible D gene (5 bases). The CDR3 has 16 amino acids. Germline loops: CDR1 ENHRY, CDR2 SYGVKD. V dropped 7 bases and J dropped 2 bases, with 17 bases sitting between them. CDR3 sequence: CAINGGASSNTGELFF. CDR3 bases: TGTGCCATCAACGGAGGCGCTAGCAGCAACACCGGGGAGCTGTTTTTT.